A single sample gave rise to the 10 T cell receptor beta chains below, sequenced in a study of T cells expressing NK-cell markers. Reanalyzing the 5' RACE reads, TCRdb keeps one entry per CDR3 protein, without DNA. Its listing shows fewer than 400,000 distinct CDR3 sequences. Material for sequencing was blood T cells: a sorted CD56 or NKG2C T cell subset, CD4+ or CD8+ T cells, or bulk PBMC T cells (not recorded which). These receptors originate from a woman aged 50 to 60 in good health.

The V call is TRBV2, the J call TRBJ2-7; no DNA is available, so the TRBD1 call from TCRdb remains unchecked. The CDR3 is made up of 15 amino acids. Germline V lookup: CDR1 SNHLY, CDR2 FYNNEI. Here the CDR3 reads CASSEADSTYYEQYF.

The chain joins TRBV5-1 to TRBJ2-2; TCRdb gives TRBD2 as the D gene, but with no DNA this cannot be confirmed. The CDR3 is made up of 16 amino acids. Germline V gene lookup returns CDR1 SGHRS and CDR2 YFSETQ. CDR3 protein: CASSLLSGVPTGELFF.

The chain employs TRBV19 and TRBJ2-1; TCRdb indicates TRBD2, and absent DNA this call remains unverified. The CDR3 is made up of 15 amino acids. Per the germline V gene, CDR1 is LNHDA and CDR2 is SQIVND (reference sequence). The CDR3 loop is CASSPFGGRAREQFF.

This chain uses TRBV29-1 with TRBJ1-4; lacking DNA, the TRBD1 call made by TCRdb goes unchecked. Germline V gives CDR1 SQVTM, CDR2 ANQGSEA. This CDR3 region has 14 residues. The CDR3 loop reads CSVSRMASNEKLFF.

The chain couples TRBV7-8 to TRBJ2-2; TCRdb's D call, TRBD1, is unchecked because there is no DNA. Germline assignment: CDR1 SGHVS and CDR2 FQNEAQ. The CDR3 length is 18 residues. The CDR3 reads CASSSTGGSAANTGELFF.

This chain links TRBV29-1 with TRBJ2-1; TCRdb outputs TRBD2, but without DNA this stays unchecked. This CDR3 spans 12 amino acids. Germline CDR1 is SQVTM and CDR2 is ANQGSEA. The CDR3 sequence: CSVEPGTSDQFF.

The chain has TRBV5-6 and TRBJ2-7; absent DNA, TCRdb's TRBD2 call cannot be checked. Germline V gene sequence: CDR1 SGHDT, CDR2 YYEEEE. The CDR3 runs to 15 residues. The chain's CDR3 is CASSLLAGRAYEQYF.

The CDR3 is CASTPATSYNEQFF. This sequence joins TRBV3-1 and TRBJ2-1. Germline V gene data show CDR1 as LGHDT and CDR2 as YNNKEL (reference sequence). The CDR3 is made up of 14 amino acids.

The chain joins TRBV20-1 to TRBJ2-1; TCRdb designates TRBD2, a call that cannot be tested without DNA. The CDR3 sequence is 13 residues long. Per germline, CDR1 DFQATT and CDR2 SNEGSKA (reference sequence). The CDR3 is CSARLALYNEQFF.

The V and J genes are TRBV4-1 and TRBJ2-2. Looked up from germline, CDR1 is MGHRA and CDR2 is YSYEKL. This CDR3 comprises 11 residues. The CDR3 loop is CASRLAGELFF.